Included here is one TCR beta chain sequence, with context. The sample originates from a study of blood T cell repertoires in COVID-19. Looking at the study overall: PBMCs, B-cell-depleted T cells, or T cells were the source of the cDNA or gDNA that made up the material.

Here immunoSEQ multiplex PCR was the method, and the copy in TCRdb shows in-frame clones only, minus some. The repertoire holds about 23,000 clones, 90% seen once, with about a sixth in the top ten. CDR1 and CDR2 (germline): MNHNS, SASEGT. The CDR3 length is 12 residues. Trimming stripped 2 bases from V and 8 bases from J, with 7 bases between. Sequenced sample: peripheral blood. The chain is built from TRBV6-1 and TRBJ2-4; D gene unclear. The origin of this receptor is a human donor in a cohort sampled during active COVID-19. The CDR3 here is CASSENEDIQYF. The CDR3 coding sequence is TGTGCCAGCAGTGAAAATGAGGACATTCAGTACTTC.